The present TCR beta chain was sequenced within a study of monozygotic twins with inflammatory bowel disease (dated by TCRdb to about 2019). Turning to the overall study: The complete study included approximately 28 monozygotic twin pairs: 19 IBD-discordant Danish pairs and nine German pairs, of which four were IBD-concordant and five were IBD-discordant. The search for disease-associated traits relied mainly on comparing IBD patients with their genetically identical healthy co-twins within discordant pairs. Each individual had, on average, about 151 000 unique TCRalpha sequences and 181 000 unique TCRbeta sequences available for analysis.

Regarding this clonotype: The antigen this receptor binds is unknown.

Broad study findings and their caveats: The analysis was unable to tell different T cell subtypes apart. Compared with healthy twins, IBD patients had fewer clonotypes in common with other individuals, a difference most pronounced in patients showing signs of disease activity. No single strong signal or clonotype linked to IBD turned up in the results, so the idea that one exists was not supported. No difference in repertoire similarity was observed between concordant and discordant twins, possibly owing to limited statistical power. A decrease in TCRbeta repertoire diversity, as measured by inverse Simpson index, was observed in IBD patients compared with their healthy co-twins. Because patients were on differing immunosuppressive treatments, the repertoires may have picked up extra background noise and inter-individual variability.

Library creation used 5' RACE. Preparation of each TCR library used around 3.5 ug of total RNA. For each sample, cDNA synthesis was carried out in eight separate reactions using SMARTScribe reverse transcriptase. During cDNA synthesis, template switching introduced unique molecular identifiers that contained a 6-nucleotide sample barcode. TCRalpha and TCRbeta cDNA was amplified in two nested PCRs of roughly 16 and 10 cycles, and bead purification was carried out after each PCR. Before amplification, the cDNA was treated with uracil DNA-glycosylase and purified using the QIAquick PCR purification kit. In the second PCR, Illumina TruSeq-compatible adapters and sample-specific barcodes were added. TapeStation and Qubit were used to check library quality and concentration, and 5 to 6.5 ng of each library went into the pool. Pooled libraries were sequenced on an Illumina HiSeq2500 single-index Rapid Run with 2 x 100 bp reads and custom sequencing primers. Per the source publication's procedure: MiGEC version 1.2.6 was used for UMI-based consensus assembly, which corrected PCR and sequencing errors. MiXCR version 2.1.1 was used to carry out V(D)J alignment, clonotype assembly and CDR3 extraction. To normalise gene usage, clonotype sharing and MAIT/NKT TCR abundance, the analysis used the top 1000, 10 000 and 20 000 clonotypes per sample. After downsampling to 27 000 UMIs, diversity was calculated as the inverse Simpson index using the vegan R package. Paired Mann-Whitney U tests were applied to discordant twin pairs, and Benjamini-Hochberg correction was used for multiple testing. TCRdb reprocessed the reads and provides one entry for every CDR3 protein sequence; no DNA is given. The V and J calls were determined by TCRdb, not by the authors. In this sample's table one finds some 440,000 distinct CDR3 sequences. About 2.4% of the sample lies in the top ten.

An approximately 2.6 ml peripheral blood sample was drawn into PAXgene tubes per donor and stored at -80°C. Without T cell sorting, total RNA was isolated from whole blood using the PAXgene blood miRNA kit on an automated QIAcube. Peripheral blood from monozygotic twin pairs, either concordant or discordant for inflammatory bowel disease, underwent deep TCRalpha and TCRbeta repertoire profiling that used unique molecular barcoding. For every twin pair, smoking habits were documented, and each individual was categorised as a current, former or never smoker. This TCR came from a human donor with ulcerative colitis or Crohn's disease, or a healthy co-twin of an affected twin (not recorded which). The sequenced sample was blood.

CDR3 loop: CASSPTGTSGGAVHTQYF. The V and J genes are TRBV18 and TRBJ2-3; the D gene TCRdb calls, TRBD2, cannot be checked with no DNA. Taken from cysteine to phenylalanine, the CDR3 has 18 residues. The DNA is unrecorded. CDR1 and CDR2 are drawn from the germline V gene: KGHSH, LQKENI.